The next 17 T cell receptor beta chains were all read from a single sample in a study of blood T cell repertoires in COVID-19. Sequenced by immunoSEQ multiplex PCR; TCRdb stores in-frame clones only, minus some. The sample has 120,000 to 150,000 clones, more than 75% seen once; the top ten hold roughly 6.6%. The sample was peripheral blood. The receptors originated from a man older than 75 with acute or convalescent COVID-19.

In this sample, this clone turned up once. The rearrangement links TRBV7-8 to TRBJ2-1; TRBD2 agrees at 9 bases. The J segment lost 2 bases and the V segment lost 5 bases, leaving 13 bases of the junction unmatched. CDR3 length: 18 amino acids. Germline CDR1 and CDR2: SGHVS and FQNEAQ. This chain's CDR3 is CASSPPGGTSRTYNEQFF. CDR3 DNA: TGTGCCAGCAGCCCCCCCGGAGGGACTAGCCGTACCTACAATGAGCAGTTCTTC.

CDR3 sequence (DNA): TGTGCCAGCAGCCAAGTTGGGATGCCAGGAGGGATGAACACTGAAGCTTTCTTT. Translating it yields CASSQVGMPGGMNTEAFF. The rearrangement links TRBV3-1 (or the pseudogene TRBV3-2) to TRBJ1-1; D unclear. The ends were cut back, 1 base at V and 0 bases at J, with 18 bases in the middle. This CDR3 contains 18 residues. Germline CDR1 and CDR2: LGHDT and YNNKEL (reference sequence).

The chain's CDR3 is CASSEVQTPSGYTF. DNA of the CDR3: TGTGCCAGCAGTGAGGTTCAGACTCCAAGTGGCTACACCTTC. The genes are TRBV6-1 and TRBJ1-2; D is unresolved. V lost 3 bases and J 7 bases, leaving 15 bases between the germline ends. Per the germline V gene, CDR1 is MNHNS and CDR2 is SASEGT. This CDR3 contains 14 residues.

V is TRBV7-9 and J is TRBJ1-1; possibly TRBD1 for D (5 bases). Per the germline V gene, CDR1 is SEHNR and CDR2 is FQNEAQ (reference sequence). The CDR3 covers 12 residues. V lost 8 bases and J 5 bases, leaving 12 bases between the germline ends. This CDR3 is CASDPGGTEAFF. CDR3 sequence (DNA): TGTGCCAGCGACCCTGGGGGGACTGAAGCTTTCTTT.

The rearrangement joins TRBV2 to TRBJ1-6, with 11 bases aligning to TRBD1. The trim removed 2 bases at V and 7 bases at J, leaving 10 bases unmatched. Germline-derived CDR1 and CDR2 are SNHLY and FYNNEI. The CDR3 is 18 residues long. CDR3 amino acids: CASSERTGGQRSNSPLHF. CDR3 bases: TGTGCCAGCAGTGAAAGGACAGGGGGCCAGAGGAGCAATTCACCCCTCCACTTT.

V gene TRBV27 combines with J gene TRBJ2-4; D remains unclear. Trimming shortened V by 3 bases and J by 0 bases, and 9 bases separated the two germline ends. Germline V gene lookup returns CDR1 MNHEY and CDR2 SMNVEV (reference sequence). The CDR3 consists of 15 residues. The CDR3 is CASSLSPIAKNIQYF. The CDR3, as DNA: TGTGCCAGCAGTTTGTCCCCCATAGCCAAAAACATTCAGTACTTC.

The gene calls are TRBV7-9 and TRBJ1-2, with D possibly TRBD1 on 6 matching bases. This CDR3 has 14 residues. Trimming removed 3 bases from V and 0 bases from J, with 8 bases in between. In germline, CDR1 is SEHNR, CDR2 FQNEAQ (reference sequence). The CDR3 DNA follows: TGTGCCAGCAGCTTGACAGGACCTAACTATGGCTACACCTTC. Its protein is CASSLTGPNYGYTF.

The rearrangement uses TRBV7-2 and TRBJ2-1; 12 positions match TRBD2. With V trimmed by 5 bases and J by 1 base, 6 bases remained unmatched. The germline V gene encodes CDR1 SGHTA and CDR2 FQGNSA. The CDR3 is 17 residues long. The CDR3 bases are TGTGCCAGCAGCAAATGGACTAGCGGGAATTCCTACAATGAGCAGTTCTTC. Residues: CASSKWTSGNSYNEQFF. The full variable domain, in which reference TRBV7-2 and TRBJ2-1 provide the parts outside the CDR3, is GAGVSQSPSNKVTEKGKDVELRCDPISGHTALYWYRQSLGQGLEFLIYFQGNSAPDKSGLPSDRFSAERTGGSVSTLTIQRTQQEDSAVYLCASSKWTSGNSYNEQFFGPGTRLTVL.

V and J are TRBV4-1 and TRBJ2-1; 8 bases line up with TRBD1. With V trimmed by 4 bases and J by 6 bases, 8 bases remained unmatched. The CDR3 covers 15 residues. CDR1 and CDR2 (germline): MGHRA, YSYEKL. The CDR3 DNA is TGCGCCAGCAGCCGCGGGACAGGTCTGGGCAATGAGCAGTTCTTC. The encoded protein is CASSRGTGLGNEQFF.

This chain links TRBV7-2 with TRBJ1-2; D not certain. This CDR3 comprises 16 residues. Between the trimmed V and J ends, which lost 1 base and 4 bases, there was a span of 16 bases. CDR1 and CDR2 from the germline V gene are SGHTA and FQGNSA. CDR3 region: CASSLVSTGQFYGYTF. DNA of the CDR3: TGTGCCAGCAGCTTAGTTAGTACTGGGCAATTCTATGGCTACACCTTC.

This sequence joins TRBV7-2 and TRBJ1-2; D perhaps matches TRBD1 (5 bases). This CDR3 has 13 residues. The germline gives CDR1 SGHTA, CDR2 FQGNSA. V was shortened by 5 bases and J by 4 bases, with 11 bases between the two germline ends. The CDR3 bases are TGTGCCAGCAGCCCGCCAGGGTCCTATGGCTACACCTTC. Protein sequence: CASSPPGSYGYTF.

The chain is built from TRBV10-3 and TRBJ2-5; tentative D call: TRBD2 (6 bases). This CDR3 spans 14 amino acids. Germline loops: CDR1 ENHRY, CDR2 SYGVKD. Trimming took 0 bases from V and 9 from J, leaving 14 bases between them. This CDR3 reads CAISESSGSRAQYF. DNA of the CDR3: TGTGCCATCAGTGAGTCTTCCGGGAGTAGGGCCCAGTACTTC.

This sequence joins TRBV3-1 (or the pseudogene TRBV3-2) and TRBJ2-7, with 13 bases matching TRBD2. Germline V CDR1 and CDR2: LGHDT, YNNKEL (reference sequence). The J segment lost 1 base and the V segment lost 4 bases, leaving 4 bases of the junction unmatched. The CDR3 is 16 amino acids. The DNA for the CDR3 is TGTGCCAGCAGCCGGACTAGCGGGAGTTTTTCCTACGAGCAGTACTTC. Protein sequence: CASSRTSGSFSYEQYF.

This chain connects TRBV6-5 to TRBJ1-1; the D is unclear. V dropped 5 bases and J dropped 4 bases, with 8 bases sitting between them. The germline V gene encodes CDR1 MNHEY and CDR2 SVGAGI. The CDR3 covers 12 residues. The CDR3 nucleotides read TGTGCCAGCAGTCAGGAGGGCACTGAAGCTTTCTTT. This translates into CASSQEGTEAFF.

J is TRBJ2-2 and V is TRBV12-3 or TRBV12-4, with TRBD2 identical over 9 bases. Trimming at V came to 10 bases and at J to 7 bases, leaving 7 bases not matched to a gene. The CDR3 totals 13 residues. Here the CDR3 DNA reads TGTGCCAACTCGGGACTAGCAGGCGGGGAGCTGTTTTTT. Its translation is CANSGLAGGELFF.

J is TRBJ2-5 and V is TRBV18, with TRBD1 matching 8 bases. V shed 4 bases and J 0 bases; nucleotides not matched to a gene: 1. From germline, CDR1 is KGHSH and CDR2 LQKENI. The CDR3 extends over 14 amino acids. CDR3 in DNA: TGTGCCAGCTCACGGACAGGGAACCAAGAGACCCAGTACTTC. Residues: CASSRTGNQETQYF.

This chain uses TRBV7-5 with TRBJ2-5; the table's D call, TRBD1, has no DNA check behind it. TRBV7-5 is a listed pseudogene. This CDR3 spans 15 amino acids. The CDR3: CVRRPSGTGVETQYF. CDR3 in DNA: TGTGTCAGAAGACCGTCCGGGACAGGGGTGGAGACCCAGTACTTC.